This T cell receptor beta chain was documented in a study of vaccination effects on CD4 cells after COVID-19 (dated by TCRdb to 2022 to 2024). Looking at the study overall: Two doses of either the BNT162b2 or the mRNA-1273 mRNA SARS-CoV-2 vaccine were administered to participants. The study compared SARS-CoV-2 spike-specific CD4+ TCR repertoires before and after mRNA vaccination in COVID-19 convalescent patients and infection-naive vaccine recipients. The full study included 9 to 10 COVID-19 convalescent patients and several SARS-CoV-2-naive healthy vaccine recipients. Cultures from other donors in the study were sequenced with the Oncomine TCR Beta short-read assay on an Illumina iSeq 100.

The germline V gene yields SGHRS for CDR1 and YFSETQ for CDR2. V is trimmed back by 4 bases and J by 5 bases, and the junction contains 19 bases that no gene match accounts for. The CDR3 goes from the cysteine to the phenylalanine over 18 residues. Left in the record is the CDR3 DNA by itself, 54 bases read in frame from the first base. In the ViraFEST assay, PBMC were stimulated with viral peptide pools, and antigen-specific CD4+ T cell clonotypes were then identified by expansion using TCR sequencing. After around eleven days of culture, CD4+ T cells were isolated with the EasySep CD4+ T cell isolation kit. None of the healthy vaccine recipients had a prior SARS-CoV-2 infection, which was confirmed by nucleocapsid antibody tests that came back negative both before and after vaccination. Each well held around 1.9 million PBMC cultured in IMDM containing about 5.5% human AB serum, roughly 9.6 IU/ml IL-2 and gentamicin, along with around 11 ug/ml peptides. Half of the culture medium was replaced with fresh IL-2-containing medium on days 3 and 7. Unless noted otherwise, every peptide stimulation condition was grown in triplicate wells. PBMC were separated from whole blood using Ficoll-Paque Plus gradient centrifugation and were then either cryopreserved at -140C or used fresh. The overlapping peptide pools covered the spike proteins of SARS-CoV-2 and of the common cold coronaviruses HCoV-NL63, HCoV-OC43 and HCoV-229E. The QIAamp micro DNA kit was used to extract genomic DNA from the cultured CD4+ T cells.

Regarding this clone: Its antigen is currently not known. Base qualities are not at hand, and no much larger clone is one base apart.

Libraries were made using the immunoSEQ multiplex PCR assay. DNA from the cultured, isolated CD4+ T cells was subjected to TCR beta CDR3 sequencing. The paper's processing steps were these. Non-productive TCR sequences were discarded, and reads were trimmed to the CDR3 region, with only CDR3s of 7 or more amino acids retained. The MANAFEST web app was used to pick out antigen-specific clonotypes by comparing their expansion in peptide wells with that in reference cultures. To count as positive, a clone had to show expansion at FDR<0.05 compared with the reference and with all other wells, an odds ratio above 5, and a frequency above 0.1% in two replicate wells. A clonotype was called cross-reactive if it was significantly expanded both in SARS-CoV-2 spike wells and in at least one common cold coronavirus spike condition. CDR3 similarity was assessed by Levenshtein distance with the stringdist R package, and unrooted trees were built with ape in R 3.6.1. The source is immuneACCESS, and TCRdb retained only in-frame sequences with V and J called. Part of the clones is not carried over; for the studies checked, unresolved V genes explain less than half of this, and the remainder is unexplained. V, J and clone size are those of that table, while D and trimming were read from the DNA. Within this sample are about 52,000 clones, with about four fifths of them counted one time only. 5% to 6.5% of the sample rests with the top ten.

Results the study describes overall, beyond this receptor: In healthy vaccine recipients, vaccine-induced clones were almost all SARS-CoV-2 mono-reactive, with only 1 of 255 cross-reactive with common cold coronaviruses. Clones induced by infection and clones induced by vaccination both contracted markedly at late timepoints after vaccination, which fits with T cell responses waning over time. Limitations of the study were the small number of convalescent patients and the absence of early post-infection timepoints.

The chain is made from TRBV5-1 and TRBJ2-5, and TRBD1 aligns with 8 junction nucleotides. This receptor was identified in a human donor who received a COVID-19 vaccine. The source was CD4+ T cells from PBMCs cultured with HCoV-OC43 spike peptides, collected before COVID-19 vaccination. Taken with the paper, the label for cell subset or site translates to: HCoV-OC43 spike overlapping peptide pool stimulation. CDR3 reads: CASSTGQGVGPGMETQYF. In nucleotides, the sequence is TGCGCCAGCAGCACCGGACAGGGAGTAGGCCCAGGTATGGAGACCCAGTACTTC.